The text below deals with one T cell receptor (beta chain). These data come from a study of cytomegalovirus exposure and HLA in healthy donors. Germline lookup yields CDR1 SGHTA and CDR2 FQGNSA. The CDR3 length is 15 residues. The V end was cut by 5 bases, the J end by 0 bases, with 11 bases between. It was with 60 Vbeta and 13 Jbeta primers that the PCR ran. Measured with immunoSEQ multiplex PCR; TCRdb has only the in-frame clones, and not every one. The profile shows roughly 96,000 clones, 65% to 80% of them singletons. The chain recombines TRBV7-2 with TRBJ1-5; perhaps TRBD1 as D (6 bases). The specimen sequenced was PBMCs. The clonotype comes from a woman aged 70-85 years in good health and CMV-seropositive. CDR3 DNA sequence: TGTGCCAGCAGCCAGGGGCCTTATAGCAATCAGCCCCAGCATTTT. Translation: CASSQGPYSNQPQHF.